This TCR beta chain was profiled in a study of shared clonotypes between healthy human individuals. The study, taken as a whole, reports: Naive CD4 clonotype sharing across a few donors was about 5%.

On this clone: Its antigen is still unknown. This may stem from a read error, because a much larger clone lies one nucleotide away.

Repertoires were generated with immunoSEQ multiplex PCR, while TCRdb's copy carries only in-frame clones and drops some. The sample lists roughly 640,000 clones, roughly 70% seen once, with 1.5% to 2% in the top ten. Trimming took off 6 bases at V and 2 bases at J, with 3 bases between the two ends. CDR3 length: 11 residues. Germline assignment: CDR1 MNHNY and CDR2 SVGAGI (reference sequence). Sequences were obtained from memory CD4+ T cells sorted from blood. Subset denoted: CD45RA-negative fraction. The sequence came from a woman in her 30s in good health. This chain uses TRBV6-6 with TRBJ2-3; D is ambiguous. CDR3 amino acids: CASSHTDTQYF. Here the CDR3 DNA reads TGTGCCAGCAGCCACACAGATACGCAGTATTTT.